Presented here are 17 T cell receptor beta chains from one specimen sequenced in a study of T cell repertoires in cytomegalovirus infection. One entry per CDR3 protein, called by TCRdb with MiXCR from the reads. The sample lists more than 150,000 distinct CDR3 sequences, roughly a fifth occurring once. The sequencing input was PBMCs. Receptors originate from a human donor in good health (CMV status not recorded). Some clones in this sample may be carry-over from other donors' samples.

The J gene is TRBJ2-3, the V gene TRBV28, with D perhaps given as TRBD1 or TRBD2 (5 bases each). Germline V lookup: CDR1 MDHEN, CDR2 SYDVKM. V lost 1 base to trimming and J lost 1 base, with 9 bases between them. The CDR3 loop spans 15 amino acids. CDR3 nucleotides: TGTGCCAGCAGTTTATCCTTGGGGGGCACAGATACGCAGTATTTT. Translating gives CASSLSLGGTDTQYF.

This clonotype was detected many times. The V and J genes are TRBV2 and TRBJ2-1; 7 nucleotides match TRBD2. After removal of 6 bases from V and 3 bases from J, the junction contained 8 bases not matched to a gene. This CDR3 has 15 amino acids. Germline V lookup: CDR1 SNHLY, CDR2 FYNNEI. CDR3 sequence reads: CASRKAGLYYNEQFF. CDR3 coding DNA: TGTGCCAGCAGAAAAGCGGGACTCTACTACAATGAGCAGTTCTTC.

This clonotype was recorded a few times. This chain links TRBV5-1 with TRBJ2-7, with D possibly called TRBD1 or TRBD2 (5 bases each). CDR3 length: 16 residues. Germline CDR1 is SGHRS and CDR2 is YFSETQ. V was pared by 5 bases and J by 1 base, with 19 bases between. CDR3 DNA: TGCGCCAGCAGTCGGGACCCAGGAATAAAGTCCTACGAGCAGTACTTC. The encoded protein is CASSRDPGIKSYEQYF. Using reference TRBV5-1 and TRBJ2-7 for the parts outside the CDR3, the full variable domain is KAGVTQTPRYLIKTRGQQVTLSCSPISGHRSVSWYQQTPGQGLQFLFEYFSETQRNKGNFPGRFSGRQFSNSRSEMNVSTLELGDSALYLCASSRDPGIKSYEQYFGPGTRLTVT.

This clonotype has a handful of counts. The rearrangement joins TRBV4-3 to TRBJ2-7; maybe TRBD2 (5 bases). The ends were cut back, 0 bases at V and 0 bases at J, with 12 bases in the middle. Looked up from germline, CDR1 is LGHNA and CDR2 is YSLEER. The CDR3 consists of 16 residues. CDR3 in DNA: TGCGCCAGCAGCCAAGATAAGCGGACGACCTCCTACGAGCAGTACTTC. Its translation: CASSQDKRTTSYEQYF.

This rearrangement joins TRBV5-6 to TRBJ2-5; no clear D. The ends were cut back, 4 bases at V and 4 bases at J, with 11 bases in the middle. This CDR3 has 13 amino acids. Germline assignment: CDR1 SGHDT and CDR2 YYEEEE. CDR3 DNA sequence: TGTGCCAGCAGCGTAAGGACGGGAGAGACCCAGTACTTC. Its protein product is CASSVRTGETQYF.

The chain's CDR3 is CASSLGGQPEGYTF. The CDR3 DNA is TGTGCCAGCAGTTTGGGCGGCCAACCGGAGGGCTACACCTTC. The V and J genes are TRBV12-3 or TRBV12-4 and TRBJ1-2; D not resolved. This CDR3 has 14 residues. The V end was cut by 3 bases, the J end by 8 bases, with 16 bases between.

This chain uses TRBV14 with TRBJ2-7, with D perhaps matching TRBD2 (6 bases). Trimming took off 0 bases at V and 7 bases at J, with 13 bases between the two ends. The CDR3 runs 14 residues. Germline V gene lookup returns CDR1 SGHDN and CDR2 FVKESK. The CDR3 DNA reads TGTGCCAGCAGCCAAGAGGGCCCGGGGAGGGAGCAGTACTTC. Protein sequence: CASSQEGPGREQYF.

This clonotype was seen more than once but under ten times. V usage is TRBV10-3 and J usage is TRBJ2-5; possible D gene TRBD2, 7 bases. V dropped 7 bases and J dropped 5 bases, with 17 bases sitting between them. CDR1 is ENHRY and CDR2 is SYGVKD in the germline V gene. This CDR3 contains 14 residues. Here the CDR3 reads CAIMGGASGETQYF. CDR3 coding DNA: TGTGCCATCATGGGGGGGGCGTCCGGGGAGACCCAGTACTTC.

This clonotype was seen more than once but under ten times. The J gene is TRBJ1-3, the V gene TRBV18; TRBD1 is a possible D gene (5 bases). From germline, CDR1 is KGHSH and CDR2 LQKENI. There are 16 residues in the CDR3. V lost 1 base and J lost 2, with 12 bases in between. This CDR3 is CASSPRAGEAGNTIYF. DNA of the CDR3: TGTGCCAGCTCACCACGAGCGGGGGAAGCTGGAAACACCATATATTTT. Drawing the rest from reference TRBV18 and TRBJ1-3, the complete variable domain is NAGVMQNPRHLVRRRGQEARLRCSPMKGHSHVYWYRQLPEEGLKFMVYLQKENIIDESGMPKERFSAEFPKEGPSILRIQQVVRGDSAAYFCASSPRAGEAGNTIYFGEGSWLTVV.

This chain connects TRBV6-2 or TRBV6-3 to TRBJ1-5, with D uncertain. Trimming removed 3 bases from V and 1 base from J, with 7 bases in between. The CDR3 covers 14 residues. CDR1 and CDR2 (germline): MNHEY, SVGEGT. The CDR3 DNA reads TGTGCCAGCAGTTATGGAGGAAGCAATCAGCCCCAGCATTTT. Protein sequence: CASSYGGSNQPQHF.

The rearrangement joins TRBV7-2 to TRBJ2-4; D gene unclear. The CDR3 loop spans 14 amino acids. Germline values: CDR1 SGHTA, CDR2 FQGNSA. V was clipped by 1 base and J by 6 bases, with 10 bases between them. The DNA of the CDR3 is TGTGCCAGCAGCTTAGGGTTGTTGGGAAACATTCAGTACTTC. It codes for CASSLGLLGNIQYF.

This clonotype was seen many times. V gene TRBV7-2 combines with J gene TRBJ2-5, with D maybe TRBD2 (5 bases). This CDR3 has 14 amino acids. The germline gives CDR1 SGHTA, CDR2 FQGNSA. V lost 0 bases and J lost 5, with 10 bases in between. This CDR3 is CASSLAAGVETQYF. The CDR3, as DNA: TGTGCCAGCAGCTTAGCGGCCGGGGTCGAGACCCAGTACTTC. The complete variable domain, with remaining parts taken from reference TRBV7-2 and TRBJ2-5, reads GAGVSQSPSNKVTEKGKDVELRCDPISGHTALYWYRQSLGQGLEFLIYFQGNSAPDKSGLPSDRFSAERTGGSVSTLTIQRTQQEDSAVYLCASSLAAGVETQYFGPGTRLLVL.

In its sample, this clonotype was seen a few times. The chain employs TRBV12-3 or TRBV12-4 and TRBJ2-7; TRBD2 might be the D (6 bases). Trimming took 5 bases from V and 7 from J, leaving 21 bases between them. The CDR3 has 15 residues. CDR3 coding DNA: TGTGCCAGCAGTCCCCAGGCCCGGGGGTCGGGTGAGCAGTACTTC. It yields the protein CASSPQARGSGEQYF.

This clonotype was counted only a few times. The chain recombines TRBV7-9 with TRBJ1-6, with D unclear. V was cut by 5 bases and J by 7 bases, with 12 bases left in between. This CDR3 region has 14 residues. Germline loops: CDR1 SEHNR, CDR2 FQNEAQ (reference sequence). The CDR3 DNA sequence: TGTGCCAGCAGCCTCGGGTCAGCCAATTCACCCCTCCACTTT. Its translation is CASSLGSANSPLHF. The full variable domain, with the rest looked up from reference TRBV7-9 and TRBJ1-6, is DTGVSQNPRHKITKRGQNVTFRCDPISEHNRLYWYRQTLGQGPEFLTYFQNEAQLEKSRLLSDRFSAERPKGSFSTLEIQRTEQGDSAMYLCASSLGSANSPLHFGNGTRLTVT.

V gene TRBV7-6 combines with J gene TRBJ1-6; D remains unclear. CDR3 length: 13 amino acids. The germline V and J ends were trimmed by 0 bases and 8 bases, with 5 bases remaining between them. CDR1 SGHVS and CDR2 FNYEAQ come from the germline V gene. CDR3 in DNA: TGTGCCAGCAGCTTAGCGGAGGATTCACCCCTCCACTTT. The encoded protein is CASSLAEDSPLHF.

This clonotype was counted between two and nine times. This chain links TRBV28 with TRBJ2-3; weak D call: TRBD2 (6 bases). V shed 10 bases and J shed 2 bases, with 22 bases lying between them. This CDR3 spans 16 amino acids. Germline-derived CDR1 and CDR2 are MDHEN and SYDVKM. CDR3 amino acids: CANSMSGSFNTDTQYF. The CDR3, as DNA: TGTGCCAACTCGATGTCCGGGAGTTTCAACACAGATACGCAGTATTTT.

The chain recombines TRBV5-1 with TRBJ2-7, with D perhaps matching TRBD1 (6 bases). CDR1 and CDR2 (germline): SGHRS, YFSETQ. CDR3 size: 15 residues. The V end lost 4 bases, the J end lost 4 bases, and 18 bases lay between the germline ends. For the CDR3, the DNA is TGCGCCAGCAGCCCAGGCAGGGGCCGAGGGTACGAGCAGTACTTC. Protein: CASSPGRGRGYEQYF.